One and the same sample provided the 30 T cell receptor beta chains below, sequenced in a study of cytomegalovirus exposure and HLA in healthy donors. PCR primers comprised 60 Vbeta and 13 Jbeta primers. TCRdb's table, derived via immunoSEQ multiplex PCR, lists solely in-frame clones and lacks some. Its clone listing holds 150,000 to 200,000 clones. The sequenced material came from PBMCs. The receptors were gathered from a man aged 25 to 40 in good health and CMV-seronegative.

This rearrangement joins TRBV4-2 to TRBJ1-4, with TRBD1 matching over 9 bases. There are 18 residues in the CDR3. V dropped 4 bases and J dropped 2; count of bases not matched to a gene: 11. Germline V lookup: CDR1 LGHNA, CDR2 YNFKEQ. As DNA, the CDR3 is TGTGCCAGCAGCCTAGGGGGGACAGGGTTGGCGACTAATGAAAAACTGTTTTTT. As protein: CASSLGGTGLATNEKLFF.

The chain combines TRBV30 with TRBJ1-4; D remains ambiguous. Germline V gene lookup returns CDR1 GTSNPN and CDR2 SVGIG (reference sequence). Trimming cost V 1 base and J 8 bases, with 8 bases left between them. This CDR3 region has 12 residues. The CDR3 sequence is CAWSGGWEKLFF. The CDR3 coding sequence is TGTGCCTGGAGTGGAGGTTGGGAAAAACTGTTTTTT.

This chain joins TRBV29-1 and TRBJ2-7; TRBD1 matches 10 bases. This CDR3 has 14 amino acids. Losses at the gene ends were 6 bases for V and 4 bases for J; bases not matched to a gene: 9. CDR1 SQVTM and CDR2 ANQGSEA come from the germline V gene. CDR3 sequence reads: CSVDDRGRGYEQYF. The CDR3 bases are TGCAGCGTCGACGACAGGGGGCGAGGGTACGAGCAGTACTTC.

The gene calls are TRBV7-2 and TRBJ2-7; 9 nucleotides line up with TRBD2. The trim removed 5 bases at V and 1 base at J, leaving 6 bases unmatched. Germline V gene data show CDR1 as SGHTA and CDR2 as FQGNSA. The CDR3 covers 15 residues. The CDR3 protein is CASSRNSGGSYEQYF. Here the CDR3 DNA reads TGTGCCAGCAGCAGGAATAGCGGGGGTTCCTACGAGCAGTACTTC.

The genes are TRBV11-3 and TRBJ1-1, with D possibly TRBD1 on 6 matching bases. This CDR3 region has 19 residues. Trimming pared 5 bases from V and 0 bases from J, leaving 25 bases between. CDR1 is SGHNT and CDR2 is YENEEA in the germline V gene. The CDR3 reads CASSHPARWTDNMNTEAFF. The CDR3, as DNA: TGTGCCAGCAGCCACCCCGCCCGGTGGACAGACAACATGAACACTGAAGCTTTCTTT.

J is TRBJ1-1 and V is TRBV5-5; D gene uncertain. V was trimmed by 4 bases and J by 1 base, leaving 8 bases between them. CDR1 and CDR2 from the germline V gene are SGHKS and YYEKEE (reference sequence). The CDR3 sequence is 13 residues long. The CDR3 nucleotides are TGTGCCAGCAGCAACCTAGGGAACACTGAAGCTTTCTTT. Protein sequence: CASSNLGNTEAFF.

About this clone: Additional DNA sequences in this sample encode the identical CDR3. The gene calls are TRBV19 and TRBJ1-5; D is uncertain. This CDR3 is built from 17 residues. Trimming stripped 3 bases from V and 9 bases from J, with 24 bases between. CDR1 and CDR2 from the germline V gene are LNHDA and SQIVND (reference sequence). The CDR3 DNA reads as TGTGCCAGTAGTATCTCAAAGACAAGTCGCTCCGAAGGGCCCCAGCATTTT. As protein: CASSISKTSRSEGPQHF.

The chain links TRBV28 to TRBJ1-2, with TRBD1 as a possible D gene (6 bases). V was clipped by 6 bases and J by 2 bases, with 13 bases between them. Germline V gives CDR1 MDHEN, CDR2 SYDVKM. The CDR3 consists of 14 residues. The CDR3 here is CASRKQGANYGYTF. The CDR3 nucleotides read TGTGCCAGCAGGAAACAGGGAGCCAACTATGGCTACACCTTC.

The chain carries TRBV7-9 and TRBJ1-1; TRBD1 might be the D (5 bases). CDR3 size: 14 residues. V was pared by 5 bases and J by 10 bases, with 20 bases between. Per germline, CDR1 SEHNR and CDR2 FQNEAQ (reference sequence). CDR3 region: CASSINMGQGSAFF. CDR3 DNA sequence: TGTGCCAGCAGCATAAATATGGGGCAGGGCTCAGCTTTCTTT.

The chain uses TRBV4-1 and TRBJ2-1; D is perhaps TRBD2 (6 bases). Trimming stripped 2 bases from V and 12 bases from J, with 26 bases between. The germline CDR1 and CDR2 sequences are MGHRA and YSYEKL. CDR3 size: 17 residues. The CDR3 loop is CASSQTITGTPGVGQFF. The DNA for the CDR3 is TGCGCCAGCAGCCAAACTATAACCGGGACTCCCGGCGTGGGGCAGTTCTTC.

The chain joins TRBV7-2 to TRBJ2-7; 7 bases map to TRBD1. Germline assignment: CDR1 SGHTA and CDR2 FQGNSA. With V trimmed by 5 bases and J by 3 bases, 7 bases remained unmatched. CDR3 length: 14 amino acids. DNA for the CDR3: TGTGCCAGCAGCCTCGGGGACAGCCTCTACGAGCAGTACTTC. Its translation: CASSLGDSLYEQYF. The variable domain in full, with the rest retrieved from reference TRBV7-2 and TRBJ2-7, is GAGVSQSPSNKVTEKGKDVELRCDPISGHTALYWYRQSLGQGLEFLIYFQGNSAPDKSGLPSDRFSAERTGGSVSTLTIQRTQQEDSAVYLCASSLGDSLYEQYFGPGTRLTVT.

J is TRBJ1-2 and V is TRBV6-5, with D hard to call. Trimming removed 5 bases at V and 8 bases at J, with 15 bases between. Germline-derived CDR1 and CDR2 are MNHEY and SVGAGI. This CDR3 comprises 13 residues. The CDR3 spells CASSVTMERGYTF. The DNA for the CDR3 is TGTGCCAGCAGTGTAACCATGGAGCGGGGCTACACCTTC.

The chain joins TRBV18 to TRBJ2-2, with D perhaps TRBD1 (5 bases). CDR3 length: 13 amino acids. Between the trimmed V and J ends, which lost 2 bases and 6 bases, there was a span of 7 bases. Germline loops: CDR1 KGHSH, CDR2 LQKENI. The DNA for the CDR3 is TGTGCCAGCTCACCAAGGGGTTCCGGGGAGCTGTTTTTT. This sequence encodes CASSPRGSGELFF.

This chain joins TRBV5-1 and TRBJ1-1, with 11 bases lining up with TRBD1. CDR3 length: 15 amino acids. CDR1 is SGHRS, CDR2 YFSETQ, per germline. Trimming removed 3 bases from V and 1 base from J; junction bases left unmatched: 2. The CDR3 loop is CASSWGTGGNTEAFF. CDR3 in DNA: TGCGCCAGCAGCTGGGGGACAGGGGGGAACACTGAAGCTTTCTTT.

V and J are TRBV10-2 and TRBJ2-5; no definite D call. The DNA end lines up better with TRBJ2-7; the J call may be wrong. This CDR3 spans 12 amino acids. Germline assignment: CDR1 WSHSY and CDR2 SAAADI. In nucleotides, the CDR3 is TGCGCCAGCAGCCGAGCGACCTACGAGCAGTACTTC. It specifies CASSRATYEQYF.

V usage is TRBV4-2 and J usage is TRBJ2-1, with 8 positions matching TRBD2. Germline lookup yields CDR1 LGHNA and CDR2 YNFKEQ. V lost 3 bases to trimming and J lost 9 bases; unmatched junction nucleotides: 4. The CDR3 has 13 amino acids. The CDR3 coding sequence is TGTGCCAGCAGCCACCCTCTAGCGGGTGAGCAGTTCTTC. It is translated as CASSHPLAGEQFF.

The rearrangement uses TRBV15 and TRBJ2-7; 10 bases match TRBD2. The CDR3 spans 16 residues. The V gene end was trimmed by 4 bases and the J gene end by 3 bases; junction bases not matched to a gene: 9. Germline V gene data show CDR1 as LNHNV and CDR2 as YYDKDF (reference sequence). The CDR3, as DNA: TGTGCCACCAGCATCCTAGGGACTAGCGAAATCTACGAGCAGTACTTC. As protein: CATSILGTSEIYEQYF.

This chain joins TRBV4-1 and TRBJ2-2; 11 bases agree with TRBD2. Germline CDR1 MGHRA, CDR2 YSYEKL. The CDR3 is 16 residues long. V shed 3 bases, J shed 2 bases, and the junction held 2 bases outside the gene matches. Here the CDR3 reads CASSQGLAENTGELFF. The CDR3 nucleotides are TGCGCCAGCAGCCAGGGACTAGCGGAAAACACCGGGGAGCTGTTTTTT.

The chain links TRBV5-1 to TRBJ2-2, with 8 nucleotides matching TRBD1. Per the germline V gene, CDR1 is SGHRS and CDR2 is YFSETQ. V was clipped by 4 bases and J by 4 bases; unmatched bases: 6. The CDR3 has 15 amino acids. DNA of the CDR3: TGCGCCAGCAGCACGGGACAGGCCCTCACCGGGGAGCTGTTTTTT. It specifies CASSTGQALTGELFF. Filled out from reference TRBV5-1 and TRBJ2-2, the complete variable domain reads KAGVTQTPRYLIKTRGQQVTLSCSPISGHRSVSWYQQTPGQGLQFLFEYFSETQRNKGNFPGRFSGRQFSNSRSEMNVSTLELGDSALYLCASSTGQALTGELFFGEGSRLTVL.

The rearrangement uses TRBV5-1 and TRBJ1-2; 10 positions agree with TRBD1. CDR3 length: 14 residues. Germline values: CDR1 SGHRS, CDR2 YFSETQ. V trimming: 4 bases; J trimming: 2 bases; junction bases outside the gene matches: 2. The CDR3 nucleotides are TGCGCCAGCAGCACGGGACAGGGGAACTATGGCTACACCTTC. Translation: CASSTGQGNYGYTF. Full variable domain (rest looked up from reference TRBV5-1 and TRBJ1-2): KAGVTQTPRYLIKTRGQQVTLSCSPISGHRSVSWYQQTPGQGLQFLFEYFSETQRNKGNFPGRFSGRQFSNSRSEMNVSTLELGDSALYLCASSTGQGNYGYTFGSGTRLTVV.

The V call is TRBV4-3, the J call TRBJ2-6; 11 bases agree with TRBD1. CDR3 length: 19 amino acids. The germline CDR1 and CDR2 sequences are LGHNA and YSLEER. The V and J ends lost 0 bases and 0 bases, in that order; junction bases with no gene match: 4. CDR3 loop: CASSQDAGTGGSGANVLTF. CDR3 nucleotides: TGCGCCAGCAGCCAAGACGCCGGGACAGGGGGCTCTGGGGCCAACGTCCTGACTTTC.

The genes are TRBV28 and TRBJ2-1, with 7 positions matching TRBD1. Germline V lookup: CDR1 MDHEN, CDR2 SYDVKM. Losses at the gene ends were 6 bases for V and 4 bases for J; bases not matched to a gene: 6. The CDR3 is made up of 14 amino acids. DNA for the CDR3: TGTGCCAGCAGCCCCCCGGGACAGTACAATGAGCAGTTCTTC. Translated, it gives CASSPPGQYNEQFF.

This chain joins TRBV5-1 and TRBJ2-2; TRBD2 agrees at 8 bases. The CDR3 is 16 residues long. V shed 4 bases and J 5 bases; nucleotides not matched to a gene: 10. Looked up from germline, CDR1 is SGHRS and CDR2 is YFSETQ. The CDR3 reads CASSPRAGDGTGELFF. The CDR3 nucleotides read TGCGCCAGCAGCCCTCGAGCGGGAGATGGGACCGGGGAGCTGTTTTTT.

This chain joins TRBV5-4 and TRBJ2-5, with TRBD1 matching 9 bases. J was trimmed by 3 bases and V by 0 bases; bases with no gene match: 0. This CDR3 has 14 residues. Looked up from germline, CDR1 is SGHNT and CDR2 is YYREEE (reference sequence). CDR3 region: CASSLGQGEETQYF. CDR3 bases: TGTGCCAGCAGCTTGGGACAGGGGGAAGAGACCCAGTACTTC.

The chain joins TRBV7-5 to TRBJ2-7; the table assigns TRBD2, which was not confirmed against the DNA. TRBV7-5 is a pseudogene segment. The CDR3 has 11 amino acids. For the CDR3, the DNA is TGTGTCAGAAGCTATCGCGACGAGCAGTACTTC. Translating it yields CVRSYRDEQYF.

This chain connects TRBV10-2 to TRBJ2-5, with a weak D call TRBD2 (6 bases). Germline-derived CDR1 and CDR2 are WSHSY and SAAADI. V was pared by 0 bases and J by 5 bases, with 7 bases between. The length of the CDR3 is 13 residues. CDR3 coding DNA: TGCGCCAGCAGTGAGTCGGAGGGGGAGACCCAGTACTTC. Translated, it gives CASSESEGETQYF.

CDR3 sequence (DNA): TGTGCCAGCAACCGGGACAGTGGGGAAGATACGCAGTATTTT. Translated, it gives CASNRDSGEDTQYF. V usage is TRBV7-6 and J usage is TRBJ2-3; 7 positions agree with TRBD1. Germline V lookup: CDR1 SGHVS, CDR2 FNYEAQ. The CDR3 is 14 residues long. V dropped 7 bases and J dropped 5; count of bases not matched to a gene: 9.

Written as DNA, the CDR3 is TGTGCCAGTAGTATAGGAGGCGGGGGAGGTGAAAAACTGTTTTTT. Protein sequence: CASSIGGGGGEKLFF. This rearrangement joins TRBV19 to TRBJ1-4; TRBD1 might be the D (5 bases). The germline V gene encodes CDR1 LNHDA and CDR2 SQIVND (reference sequence). Trimming took off 1 base at V and 7 bases at J, with 13 bases between the two ends. The CDR3 loop spans 15 amino acids.

This chain links TRBV5-4 with TRBJ2-3; 7 bases match TRBD2. V lost 0 bases, J lost 7 bases, and 11 bases stayed unmatched. This CDR3 is 16 amino acids long. Germline assignment: CDR1 SGHNT and CDR2 YYREEE (reference sequence). The DNA for the CDR3 is TGTGCCAGCAGCTTGGCTGGCGGGAGAGGTTTAAATACGCAGTATTTT. Protein product: CASSLAGGRGLNTQYF.

The chain uses TRBV29-1 and TRBJ1-2, with unresolved D. The CDR3 sequence is 11 residues long. V shed 3 bases and J shed 4 bases, with 6 bases lying between them. CDR1 is SQVTM, CDR2 ANQGSEA, per germline. The CDR3 coding sequence is TGCAGCGTTGATCTAGGCTATGGCTACACCTTC. Protein sequence: CSVDLGYGYTF.